Listed below are T cell receptor beta chains from one sample, sequenced in a study of cytomegalovirus exposure and HLA in healthy donors. Sequenced by immunoSEQ multiplex PCR; TCRdb stores in-frame clones only, minus some. The repertoire holds about 160,000 clones, with 65% to 80% as singletons. Sequenced material: PBMCs. These receptors came from a woman aged 45 to 65 in good health and CMV-seropositive. Each CDR3 is given with its conserved first and last residue. Fields, in order: clone size, V gene, J gene, D gene, CDR3 DNA, CDR3 protein. D genes are given only for firm matches. Clone sizes are given selectively: once, few, many, or a class where the clone is expanded.

>NA|TRBV5-1|TRBJ2-3|TRBD1
TGCGCCAGCAGCGGAAAGACAGGGAGCACAGATACGCAGTATTTT
CASSGKTGSTDTQYF
>NA|TRBV10-3|TRBJ1-4|TRBD1
TGTGCCACGGGGGAGACAGGGCTAAAACTGTTTTTT
CATGETGLKLFF
>NA|TRBV27|TRBJ2-7|NA
TGTGCCAGCAGTTTATCGATTGGGCAGGAAAACCACTACGAGCAGTACTTC
CASSLSIGQENHYEQYF
>NA|TRBV9|TRBJ2-1|TRBD2
TGTGCCAGCAGCGCCACTAGCGGGGGGGCGAATGAGCAGTTCTTC
CASSATSGGANEQFF
>NA|TRBV5-6|TRBJ1-3|NA
TGTGCCAGCAGCTTTTCAGTAACTGGAAACACCATATATTTT
CASSFSVTGNTIYF
>few|TRBV7-2|TRBJ2-7|TRBD1
TGTGCCAGCAGCACCCGACAGGGCCCCTCCTACGAGCAGTACTTC
CASSTRQGPSYEQYF
>few|TRBV7-9|TRBJ2-1|NA
TGTGCCAGCAGCTTGTCAAGCGACGAGCAGTTCTTC
CASSLSSDEQFF
>once|TRBV11-2|TRBJ2-7|NA
TGTGCCAGCAGCCGCGACAGCTACTACGAGCAGTACTTC
CASSRDSYYEQYF
>NA|TRBV14|TRBJ1-6|TRBD1
TGTGCCAGCAGCCAGTGGGGACAGAACAATTCACCCCTCCACTTT
CASSQWGQNNSPLHF
>NA|TRBV18|TRBJ1-2|NA
TGTGCCAGCTCAGGAGGGATTTATGGCTACACCTTC
CASSGGIYGYTF
>NA|TRBV29-1|TRBJ1-2|TRBD1
TGCAGCGTGACCCAGGGGGCGACTTCCGGCTACACCTTC
CSVTQGATSGYTF
>once|TRBV7-9|TRBJ2-1|NA
TGTGCCAGCAGTCTCCTCAATGAGCAGTTCTTC
CASSLLNEQFF
>NA|TRBV7-3|TRBJ2-3|NA
TGTGCCAGCAGCAGAGGACAGTCTGGAGATACGCAGTATTTT
CASSRGQSGDTQYF
>NA|TRBV6-1|TRBJ1-2|NA
TGTGCCAGCAGTGTGGGCTATGGCTACCCCTTC
CASSVGYGYPF